This entry concerns a single T cell receptor beta chain. The sample originates from a study of cytomegalovirus exposure and HLA in healthy donors. Study summary: Of the donors genotyped, approximately 430 in all, about 81% fell in the Caucasian-associated ancestry cluster.

This PCR relied on a set of 60 Vbeta primers and 13 Jbeta primers. Assay: immunoSEQ multiplex PCR; the TCRdb copy retains only in-frame clones and omits some. The sample includes 130,000 or so clones, 70% to 75% of them seen just once. The clonotype originates from a woman in her thirties or forties in good health and CMV-seropositive. The sequenced sample was PBMCs.

The CDR3 reads CASSVAQGTDTQYF. CDR3 coding DNA: TGTGCCAGCAGCGTAGCACAGGGAACAGATACGCAGTATTTT. The gene calls are TRBV9 and TRBJ2-3; possible D gene TRBD1, 6 bases. V was shortened by 0 bases and J by 3 bases, with 8 bases between the two germline ends. Germline CDR1 is SGDLS and CDR2 is YYNGEE. The CDR3 has 14 amino acids.